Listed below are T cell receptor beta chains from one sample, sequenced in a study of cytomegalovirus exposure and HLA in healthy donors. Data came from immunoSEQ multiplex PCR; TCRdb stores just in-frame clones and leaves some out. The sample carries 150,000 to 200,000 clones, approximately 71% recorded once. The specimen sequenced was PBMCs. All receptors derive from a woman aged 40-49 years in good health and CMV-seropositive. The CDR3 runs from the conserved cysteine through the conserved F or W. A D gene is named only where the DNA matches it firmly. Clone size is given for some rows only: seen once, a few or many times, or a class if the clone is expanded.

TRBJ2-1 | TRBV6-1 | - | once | TGTGCCAGCAGTAAACTCAGGGTCAACAATGAGCAGTTCTTC | CASSKLRVNNEQFF
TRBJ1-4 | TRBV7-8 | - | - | TGTGCCAGCAGCTTAGGGGCCCCACCTGGTGAAAAACTGTTTTTT | CASSLGAPPGEKLFF
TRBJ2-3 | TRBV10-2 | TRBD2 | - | TGCGCCAGCAGTTCTTCCTTACTAGCGGGCGCCACAGATACGCAGTATTTT | CASSSSLLAGATDTQYF
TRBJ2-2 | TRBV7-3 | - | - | TGTGCCAGCAGCTTTAGACTTGCTAACACCGGGGAGCTGTTTTTT | CASSFRLANTGELFF
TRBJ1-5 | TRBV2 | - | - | TGTGCCAGCAGTGTTTTAAGGGGTGCACAGCCCCAGCATTTT | CASSVLRGAQPQHF
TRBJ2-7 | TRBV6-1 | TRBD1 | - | TGTGCCAGCGGACGAACAGGGGACCGCGAGCAGTACTTC | CASGRTGDREQYF
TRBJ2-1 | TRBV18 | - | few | TGTGCCAGCTCACCCCCGGGGGTGGACAATGAGCAGTTCTTC | CASSPPGVDNEQFF
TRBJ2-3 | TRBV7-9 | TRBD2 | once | TGTGCCAGCAGCTCTTTAATATCGGTACTAGCGGGAGATGGATATACGCAGTATTTT | CASSSLISVLAGDGYTQYF
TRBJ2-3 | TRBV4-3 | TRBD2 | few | TGCGCCAGCAGCCAAGATTCTCGCCGGTCTGGGGCTAGCGGATTCACAGATACGCAGTATTTT | CASSQDSRRSGASGFTDTQYF
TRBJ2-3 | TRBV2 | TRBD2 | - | TGTGCCGCCCCGGGACTAGCGGTCACAGATACGCAGTATTTT | CAAPGLAVTDTQYF
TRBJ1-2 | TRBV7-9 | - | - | TGTGCCAGCAGCTTAGCCTCACAGGGCTACACCTTC | CASSLASQGYTF
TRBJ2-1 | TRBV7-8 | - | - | TGTGCCAGCAGCTTGGGAGCTAGCGAGTACTACAATGAGCAGTTCTTC | CASSLGASEYYNEQFF
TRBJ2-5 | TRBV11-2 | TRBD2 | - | TGTGCCAGCAGCGGGTGGGCGGGAGCGTACTTC | CASSGWAGAYF
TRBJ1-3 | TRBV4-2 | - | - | TGTGCCAGCAGCCAAGGGGAAAGGGAGGAATTTGGAAACACCATATATTTT | CASSQGEREEFGNTIYF
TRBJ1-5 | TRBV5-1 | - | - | TGCGCCAGCAGCTTGGAGGGGGGGGCCAGCAATCAGCCCCAGCATTTT | CASSLEGGASNQPQHF
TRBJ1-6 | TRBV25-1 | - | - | TGTGCCAGCAGTGAAAGTACAGGCCGACGGTCATGGTTTTCACCCCTCCACTTT | CASSESTGRRSWFSPLHF
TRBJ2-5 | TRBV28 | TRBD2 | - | TGTGCCAGCAGTTTAGCCCTACCCCTCGGACTAGCGGGAACACAAGAGACCCAGTACTTC | CASSLALPLGLAGTQETQYF
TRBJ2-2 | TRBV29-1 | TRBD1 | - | TGCAGCGGTCGACAGGGGGAGACCGGGGAGCTGTTTTTT | CSGRQGETGELFF
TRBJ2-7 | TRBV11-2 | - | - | TGTGCCAGCAGCTTAGTAACACCTGCCTACGAGCAGTACTTC | CASSLVTPAYEQYF
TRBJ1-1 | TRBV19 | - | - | TGTGCCACCCGTTGGAACACTGAAGCTTTCTTT | CATRWNTEAFF
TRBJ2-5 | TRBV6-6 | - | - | TGTGCCAGCAGTTCCAACCGGGAGACCCAGTACTTC | CASSSNRETQYF
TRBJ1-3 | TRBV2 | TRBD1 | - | TGTGCCAGCAGTGAAAGGACAGGGATGAGGGTCTCTGGAAACACCATATATTTT | CASSERTGMRVSGNTIYF
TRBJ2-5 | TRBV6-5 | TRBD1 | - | TGTGCCAGCAGTTACTCCGGGACAGGGTCTTGGGAGACCCAGTACTTC | CASSYSGTGSWETQYF
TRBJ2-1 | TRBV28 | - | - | TGTGCCAGCAGTTCCCCCTATGACAATGAGCAGTTCTTC | CASSSPYDNEQFF
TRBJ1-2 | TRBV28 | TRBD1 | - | TGTGCCAGCAGTTCAGGGGGCATGTTAAACTATGGCTACACCTTC | CASSSGGMLNYGYTF
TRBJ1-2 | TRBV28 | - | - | TGTGCCAGCCGAGCACTACAGGGAATTGGTGGCTACACCTTC | CASRALQGIGGYTF
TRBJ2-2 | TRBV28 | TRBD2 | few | TGTGCCAGCAGCCCGCTTCGAGGACTAGCGTTGGACACCGGGGAGCTGTTTTTT | CASSPLRGLALDTGELFF
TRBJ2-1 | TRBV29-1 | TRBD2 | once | TGCAGCGGGGCCCGGGCTAGCGGGACATACGATGAGCAGTTCTTC | CSGARASGTYDEQFF
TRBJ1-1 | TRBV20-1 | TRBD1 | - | TGCAGTGCTAGGGCGACAGGGGAAGCTTTCTTT | CSARATGEAFF
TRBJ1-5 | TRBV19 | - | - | TGTGCCAGTAGTACACCGGGACACCGAAGCAATCAGCCCCAGCATTTT | CASSTPGHRSNQPQHF
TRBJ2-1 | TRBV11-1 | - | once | TGTGCCAGCAGCTCCTTTAACAATGAGCAGTTCTTC | CASSSFNNEQFF
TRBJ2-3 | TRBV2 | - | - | TGTGCCAGCAGTGGCGGCAGGGCCACTAGCACAGATACGCAGTATTTT | CASSGGRATSTDTQYF
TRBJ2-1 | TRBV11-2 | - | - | TGTGCCAGCAGCTTAGAAGCGGGCGGAATTTACAATGAGCAGTTCTTC | CASSLEAGGIYNEQFF
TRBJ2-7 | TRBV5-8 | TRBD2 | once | TGTGCCAGCAGCCTGACCGGGACTAGCAGCGACGAGCAGTACTTC | CASSLTGTSSDEQYF
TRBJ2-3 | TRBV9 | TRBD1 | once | TGTGCCAGCAGCGTAGGAGGGGGCGCAGATACGCAGTATTTT | CASSVGGGADTQYF
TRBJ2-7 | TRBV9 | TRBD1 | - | TGTGCCAGCAGCGTGAGACAGGGGGCCTACGAGCAGTACTTC | CASSVRQGAYEQYF
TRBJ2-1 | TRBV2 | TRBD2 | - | TGTGCCAGCAGCGACGGCAGGACTAGCGGTTACGTCACCAAGCAGTTCTTC | CASSDGRTSGYVTKQFF
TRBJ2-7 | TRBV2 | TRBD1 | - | TGTGCCAGCAGTGGCAGGACAGGGGTGAACGAGCAGTACTTC | CASSGRTGVNEQYF
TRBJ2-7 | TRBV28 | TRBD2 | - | TGTGCCAGCAGCCCAAAGGACGGGACTAGCGGTGAAAGCTCCTACGAGCAGTACTTC | CASSPKDGTSGESSYEQYF